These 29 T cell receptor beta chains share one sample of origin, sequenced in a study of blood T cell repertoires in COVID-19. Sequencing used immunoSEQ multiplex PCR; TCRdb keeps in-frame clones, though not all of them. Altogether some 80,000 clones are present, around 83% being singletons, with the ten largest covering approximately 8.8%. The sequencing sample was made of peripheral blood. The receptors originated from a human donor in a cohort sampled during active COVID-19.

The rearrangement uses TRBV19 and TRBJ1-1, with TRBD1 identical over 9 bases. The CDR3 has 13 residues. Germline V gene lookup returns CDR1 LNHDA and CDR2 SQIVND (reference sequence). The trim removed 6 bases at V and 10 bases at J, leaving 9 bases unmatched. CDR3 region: CASRAGTGIGAFF. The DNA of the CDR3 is TGTGCCAGTAGGGCCGGGACAGGGATCGGAGCTTTCTTT.

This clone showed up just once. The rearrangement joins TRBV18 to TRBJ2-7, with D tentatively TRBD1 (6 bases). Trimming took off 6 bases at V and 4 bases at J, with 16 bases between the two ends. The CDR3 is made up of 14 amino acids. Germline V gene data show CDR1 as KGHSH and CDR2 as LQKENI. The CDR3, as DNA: TGTGCCAGCTCCCCAATAGGGGGTCTTTACGAGCAGTACTTC. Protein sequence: CASSPIGGLYEQYF. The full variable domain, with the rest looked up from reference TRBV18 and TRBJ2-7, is NAGVMQNPRHLVRRRGQEARLRCSPMKGHSHVYWYRQLPEEGLKFMVYLQKENIIDESGMPKERFSAEFPKEGPSILRIQQVVRGDSAAYFCASSPIGGLYEQYFGPGTRLTVT.

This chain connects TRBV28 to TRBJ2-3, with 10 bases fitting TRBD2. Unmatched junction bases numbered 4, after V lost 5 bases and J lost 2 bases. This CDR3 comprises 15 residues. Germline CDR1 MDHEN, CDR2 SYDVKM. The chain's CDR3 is CASSPAGGSTDTQYF. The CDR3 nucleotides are TGTGCCAGCAGTCCAGCGGGGGGGTCCACAGATACGCAGTATTTT.

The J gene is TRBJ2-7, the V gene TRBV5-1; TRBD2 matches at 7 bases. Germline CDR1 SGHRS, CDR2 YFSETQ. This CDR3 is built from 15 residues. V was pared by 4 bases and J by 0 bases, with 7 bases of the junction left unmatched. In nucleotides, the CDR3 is TGCGCCAGCAGCATGGGGGGGGTGCCCTCCTACGAGCAGTACTTC. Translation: CASSMGGVPSYEQYF.

The CDR3 DNA sequence: TGTGCCAGCAGCTTAGGTCTCTCTAACTATGGCTACACCTTC. This translates into CASSLGLSNYGYTF. The chain links TRBV7-8 to TRBJ1-2; D is unresolved. Per germline, CDR1 SGHVS and CDR2 FQNEAQ. V was trimmed by 1 base and J by 0 bases, leaving 6 bases between them. There are 14 residues in the CDR3.

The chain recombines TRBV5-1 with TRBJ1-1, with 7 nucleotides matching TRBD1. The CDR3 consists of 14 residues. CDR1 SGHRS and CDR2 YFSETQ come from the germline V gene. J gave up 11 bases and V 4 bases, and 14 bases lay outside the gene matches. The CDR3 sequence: CASSRDHRGGDAFF. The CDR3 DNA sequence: TGCGCCAGCAGCCGTGACCACAGGGGTGGTGACGCTTTCTTT.

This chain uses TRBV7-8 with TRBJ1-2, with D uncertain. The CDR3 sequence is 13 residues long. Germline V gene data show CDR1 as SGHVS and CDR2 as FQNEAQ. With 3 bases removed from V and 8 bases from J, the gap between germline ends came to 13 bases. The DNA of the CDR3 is TGTGCCAGCAGCTTGGATGGAGGGATCGGCTACACCTTC. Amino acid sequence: CASSLDGGIGYTF.

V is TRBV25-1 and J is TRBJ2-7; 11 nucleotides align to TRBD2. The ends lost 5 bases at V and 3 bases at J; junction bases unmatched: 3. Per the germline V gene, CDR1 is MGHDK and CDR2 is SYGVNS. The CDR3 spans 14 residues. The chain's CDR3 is CASSLAGGIYEQYF. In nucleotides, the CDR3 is TGTGCCAGCAGTTTAGCGGGAGGGATCTACGAGCAGTACTTC.

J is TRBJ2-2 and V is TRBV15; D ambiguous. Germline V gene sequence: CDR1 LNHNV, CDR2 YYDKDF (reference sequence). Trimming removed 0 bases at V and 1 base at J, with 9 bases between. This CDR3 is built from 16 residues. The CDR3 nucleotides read TGTGCCACCAGCAGAGATAGGCAGGTGAACACCGGGGAGCTGTTTTTT. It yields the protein CATSRDRQVNTGELFF.

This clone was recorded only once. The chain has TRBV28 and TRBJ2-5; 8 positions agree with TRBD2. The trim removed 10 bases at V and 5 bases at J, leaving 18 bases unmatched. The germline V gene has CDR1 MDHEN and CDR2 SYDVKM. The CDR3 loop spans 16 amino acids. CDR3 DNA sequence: TGTGCCACAACCTCGCCGGCGGGGGGAATTCGGGAGACCCAGTACTTC. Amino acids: CATTSPAGGIRETQYF.

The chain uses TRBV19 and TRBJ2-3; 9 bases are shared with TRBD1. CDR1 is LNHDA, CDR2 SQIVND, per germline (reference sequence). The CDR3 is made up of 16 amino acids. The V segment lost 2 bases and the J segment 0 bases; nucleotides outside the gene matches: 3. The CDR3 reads CASSITGTGSTDTQYF. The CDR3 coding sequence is TGTGCCAGTAGTATAACCGGGACAGGGAGCACAGATACGCAGTATTTT. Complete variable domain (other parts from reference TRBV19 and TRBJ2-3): DGGITQSPKYLFRKEGQNVTLSCEQNLNHDAMYWYRQDPGQGLRLIYYSQIVNDFQKGDIAEGYSVSREKKESFPLTVTSAQKNPTAFYLCASSITGTGSTDTQYFGPGTRLTVL.

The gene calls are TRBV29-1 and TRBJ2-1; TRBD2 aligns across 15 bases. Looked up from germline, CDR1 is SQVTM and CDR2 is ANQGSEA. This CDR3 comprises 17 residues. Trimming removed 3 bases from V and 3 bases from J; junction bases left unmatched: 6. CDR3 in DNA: TGCAGCGTTGACCCCGGACTAGCGGGGGGGATCTACAATGAGCAGTTCTTC. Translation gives CSVDPGLAGGIYNEQFF.

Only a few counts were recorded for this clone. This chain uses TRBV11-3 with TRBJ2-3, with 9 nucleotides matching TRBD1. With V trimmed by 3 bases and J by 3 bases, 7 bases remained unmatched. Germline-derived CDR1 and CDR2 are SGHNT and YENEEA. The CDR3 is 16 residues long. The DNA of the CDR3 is TGTGCCAGCAGCTTCCGACAGGGGGAACCGACAGATACGCAGTATTTT. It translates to CASSFRQGEPTDTQYF.

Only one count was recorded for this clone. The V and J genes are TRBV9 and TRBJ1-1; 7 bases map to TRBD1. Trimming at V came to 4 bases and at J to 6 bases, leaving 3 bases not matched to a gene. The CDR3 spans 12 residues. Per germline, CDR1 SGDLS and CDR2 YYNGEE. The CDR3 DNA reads TGTGCCAGCAGCAGGGGGCAGTCTGAAGCTTTCTTT. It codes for CASSRGQSEAFF. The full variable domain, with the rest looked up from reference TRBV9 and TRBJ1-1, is DSGVTQTPKHLITATGQRVTLRCSPRSGDLSVYWYQQSLDQGLQFLIQYYNGEERAKGNILERFSAQQFPDLHSELNLSSLELGDSALYFCASSRGQSEAFFGQGTRLTVV.

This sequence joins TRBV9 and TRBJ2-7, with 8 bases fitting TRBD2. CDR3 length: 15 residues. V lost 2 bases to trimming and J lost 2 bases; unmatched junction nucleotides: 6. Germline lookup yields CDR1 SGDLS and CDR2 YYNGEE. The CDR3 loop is CASSVKAGATYEQYF. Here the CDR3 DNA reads TGTGCCAGCAGCGTGAAAGCGGGAGCCACCTACGAGCAGTACTTC.

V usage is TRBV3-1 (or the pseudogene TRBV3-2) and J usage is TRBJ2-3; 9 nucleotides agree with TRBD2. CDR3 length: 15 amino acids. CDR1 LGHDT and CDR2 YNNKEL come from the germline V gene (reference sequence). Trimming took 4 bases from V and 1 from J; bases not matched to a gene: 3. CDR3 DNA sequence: TGTGCCAGCAGCCGGGGCGGGGGGGGCACAGATACGCAGTATTTT. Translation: CASSRGGGGTDTQYF.

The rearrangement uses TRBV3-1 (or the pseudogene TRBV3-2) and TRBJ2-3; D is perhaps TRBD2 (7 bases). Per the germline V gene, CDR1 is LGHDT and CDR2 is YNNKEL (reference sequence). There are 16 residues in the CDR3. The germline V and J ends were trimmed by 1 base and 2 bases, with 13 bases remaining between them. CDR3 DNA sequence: TGTGCCAGCAGCCAAGGGGAGGGGGAGATCACAGATACGCAGTATTTT. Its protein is CASSQGEGEITDTQYF.

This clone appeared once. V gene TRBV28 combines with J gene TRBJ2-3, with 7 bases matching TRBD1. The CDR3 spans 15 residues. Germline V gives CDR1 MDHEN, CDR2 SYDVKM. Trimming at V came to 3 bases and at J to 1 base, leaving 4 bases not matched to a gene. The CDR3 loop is CASSFLDRGTDTQYF. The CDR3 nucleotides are TGTGCCAGCAGTTTTCTCGACAGGGGCACAGATACGCAGTATTTT.

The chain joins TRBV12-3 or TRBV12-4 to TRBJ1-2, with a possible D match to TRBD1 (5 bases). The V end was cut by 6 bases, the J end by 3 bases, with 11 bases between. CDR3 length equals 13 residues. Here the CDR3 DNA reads TGTGCCAGCAGGGTCACAGGTGACTATGGCTACACCTTC. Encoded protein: CASRVTGDYGYTF.

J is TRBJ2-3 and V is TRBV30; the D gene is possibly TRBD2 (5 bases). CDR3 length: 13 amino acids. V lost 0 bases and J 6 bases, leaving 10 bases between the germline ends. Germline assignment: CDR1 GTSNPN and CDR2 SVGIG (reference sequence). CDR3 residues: CAWSVSGLDTQYF. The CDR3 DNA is TGTGCCTGGAGTGTAAGCGGCTTGGATACGCAGTATTTT.

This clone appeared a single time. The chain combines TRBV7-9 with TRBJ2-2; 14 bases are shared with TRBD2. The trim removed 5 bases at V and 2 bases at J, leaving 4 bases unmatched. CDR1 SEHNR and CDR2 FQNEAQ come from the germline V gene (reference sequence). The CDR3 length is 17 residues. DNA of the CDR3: TGTGCCAGCAGCCCGGGGACTAGCGGGGGTAACACCGGGGAGCTGTTTTTT. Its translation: CASSPGTSGGNTGELFF.

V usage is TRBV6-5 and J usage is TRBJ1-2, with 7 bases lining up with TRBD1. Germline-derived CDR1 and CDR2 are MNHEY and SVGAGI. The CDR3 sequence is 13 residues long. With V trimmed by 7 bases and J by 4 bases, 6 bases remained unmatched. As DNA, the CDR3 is TGTGCCAGCACCGCGGACAGGAGCTATGGCTACACCTTC. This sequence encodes CASTADRSYGYTF.

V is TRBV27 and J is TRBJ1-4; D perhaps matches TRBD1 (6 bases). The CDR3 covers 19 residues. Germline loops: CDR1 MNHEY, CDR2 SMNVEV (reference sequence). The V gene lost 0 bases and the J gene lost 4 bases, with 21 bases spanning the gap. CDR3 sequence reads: CASSLSGQRPPPFNEKLFF. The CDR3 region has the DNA TGTGCCAGCAGTTTATCGGGACAAAGGCCCCCCCCGTTTAATGAAAAACTGTTTTTT.

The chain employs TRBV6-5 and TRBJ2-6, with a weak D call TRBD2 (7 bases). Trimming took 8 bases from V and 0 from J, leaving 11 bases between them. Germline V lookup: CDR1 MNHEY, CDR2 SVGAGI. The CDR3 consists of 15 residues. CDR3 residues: CASGGARSGANVLTF. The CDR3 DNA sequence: TGTGCCAGCGGGGGGGCCCGCTCTGGGGCCAACGTCCTGACTTTC.

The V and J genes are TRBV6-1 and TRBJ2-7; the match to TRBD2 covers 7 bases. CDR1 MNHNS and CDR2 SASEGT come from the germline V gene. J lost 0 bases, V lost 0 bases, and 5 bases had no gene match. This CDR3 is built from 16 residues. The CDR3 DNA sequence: TGTGCCAGCAGTGAAGCGGATTGGACTAGCTCCTACGAGCAGTACTTC. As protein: CASSEADWTSSYEQYF.

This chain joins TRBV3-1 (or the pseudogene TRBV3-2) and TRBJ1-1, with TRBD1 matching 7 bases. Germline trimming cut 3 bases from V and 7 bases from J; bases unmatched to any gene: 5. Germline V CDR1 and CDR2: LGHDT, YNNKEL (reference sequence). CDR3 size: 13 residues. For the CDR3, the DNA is TGTGCCAGCAGCCAGGGAAGGGGGCTTGAAGCTTTCTTT. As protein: CASSQGRGLEAFF.

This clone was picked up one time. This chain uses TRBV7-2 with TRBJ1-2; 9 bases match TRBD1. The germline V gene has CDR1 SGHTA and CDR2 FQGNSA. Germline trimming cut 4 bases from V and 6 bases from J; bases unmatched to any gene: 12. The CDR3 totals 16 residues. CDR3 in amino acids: CASSSRDRVGSDGYTF. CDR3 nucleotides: TGTGCCAGCAGCTCCCGGGACAGGGTGGGGAGTGATGGCTACACCTTC.

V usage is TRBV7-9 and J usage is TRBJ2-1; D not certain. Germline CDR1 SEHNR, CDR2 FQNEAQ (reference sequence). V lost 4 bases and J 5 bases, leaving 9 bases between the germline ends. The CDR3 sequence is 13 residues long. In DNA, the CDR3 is TGTGCCAGCAGCTCCTATTACCACAATGAGCAGTTCTTC. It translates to CASSSYYHNEQFF.

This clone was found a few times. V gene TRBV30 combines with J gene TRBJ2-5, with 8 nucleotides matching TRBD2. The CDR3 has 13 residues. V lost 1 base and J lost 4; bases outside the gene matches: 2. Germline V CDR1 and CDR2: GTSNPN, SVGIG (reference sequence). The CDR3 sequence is CAWSAGGPETQYF. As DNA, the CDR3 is TGTGCCTGGAGTGCGGGAGGGCCAGAGACCCAGTACTTC. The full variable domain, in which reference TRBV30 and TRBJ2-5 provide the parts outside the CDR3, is SQTIHQWPATLVQPVGSPLSLECTVEGTSNPNLYWYRQAAGRGLQLLFYSVGIGQISSEVPQNLSASRPQDRQFILSSKKLLLSDSGFYLCAWSAGGPETQYFGPGTRLLVL.